The rows below give T cell receptor beta chains drawn from one sample of a study of cytomegalovirus exposure and HLA in healthy donors. This table comes from immunoSEQ multiplex PCR, and its TCRdb copy is limited to in-frame clones, with some not included. The table has 160,000 or so clones, over 60% seen once; the top ten hold around 5.4%. Sequenced: PBMCs. The source is a man in his forties in good health and CMV-seronegative. Each CDR3 is given with its conserved first and last residue. D genes are given only for firm matches. Size is stated for part of the rows, as once, few or many counts, or as a class when the clone is expanded.

>.|TRBV27|TRBJ2-1|.
TGTGCCAGCAGTCGAGACCGCCCCAAGGGAGATGAGCAGTTCTTC
CASSRDRPKGDEQFF
>.|TRBV6-1|TRBJ2-2|.
TGTGCCAGCAGTGAAGAGCAGGCCGGGGAGCTGTTTTTT
CASSEEQAGELFF
>TRBD1|TRBV30|TRBJ1-5|.
TGTGCCTGGAGTGTACGGGGACAGGGGCAGGTTGGCAATCAGCCCCAGCATTTT
CAWSVRGQGQVGNQPQHF
>TRBD2|TRBV27|TRBJ2-1|.
TGTGCCAGCAGTTTAATTGTTGGACTAGCGGGAGGTGAGCAGTTCTTC
CASSLIVGLAGGEQFF
>TRBD1|TRBV5-1|TRBJ2-7|.
TGCGCCAGCAGATCAGGGGGAACCTACGAGCAGTACTTC
CASRSGGTYEQYF
>TRBD2|TRBV11-1|TRBJ2-7|.
TGTGCCAGCAGCTTAGCGCAGCTAGCGGCATCCTACGAGCAGTACTTC
CASSLAQLAASYEQYF
>.|TRBV9|TRBJ1-4|few
TGTGCCAGCAAATTAGAAAAACTGTTTTTT
CASKLEKLFF
>TRBD1|TRBV6-4|TRBJ2-3|many
TGTGCCAGCAGTGCCGGGACAGGGGGCGCAGATACGCAGTATTTT
CASSAGTGGADTQYF
>TRBD1|TRBV18|TRBJ2-3|.
TGTGCCAGCTCACCCGGACAGGGGAAAAATACGCAGTATTTT
CASSPGQGKNTQYF
>.|TRBV7-3|TRBJ2-1|.
TGTGCCAGCAGCATCGGGGTTGGGTACAATGAGCAGTTCTTC
CASSIGVGYNEQFF
>.|TRBV6-5|TRBJ1-2|once
TGTGCCAGCAGCCGAAAGCCGGGACAAAATATCGGCTACACCTTC
CASSRKPGQNIGYTF
>TRBD1|TRBV2|TRBJ2-5|.
TGTGCCAGCAGCGCCAAGACAGGGGGTGGAGAGACCCAGTACTTC
CASSAKTGGGETQYF
>.|TRBV6-5|TRBJ1-3|.
TGTGCCAGCCTTAACAGAGAGGGTGATGACACCATATATTTT
CASLNREGDDTIYF
>TRBD2|TRBV27|TRBJ2-3|.
TGTGCCAGCAGTCCCCTAGCGGGACGGGCAGATACGCAGTATTTT
CASSPLAGRADTQYF
>.|TRBV2|TRBJ1-6|.
TGTGCCAGCAGTCAACGAGGCGGGGAATCGGTCGGATCACCCCTCCACTTT
CASSQRGGESVGSPLHF
>TRBD1|TRBV7-2|TRBJ2-7|.
TGTGCCAGCAGCTTTGACAGGGTTGAGAACTACGAGCAGTACTTC
CASSFDRVENYEQYF
>TRBD2|TRBV19|TRBJ2-2|.
TGTGCCAGTAGTATTATTACCAGCGGGAGAACCGGGGAGCTGTTTTTT
CASSIITSGRTGELFF
>.|TRBV6-5|TRBJ1-5|once
TGTGCCAGCAGCCCCGGACATCGGGAGCCCCAGCATTTT
CASSPGHREPQHF
>.|TRBV7-2|TRBJ1-1|.
TGTGCCAGCAGCTTCCTCCAGGCTTCTCGAGGGACTGAAGCTTTCTTT
CASSFLQASRGTEAFF
>TRBD2|TRBV7-2|TRBJ2-3|.
TGTGCCAGCAGCCTTCTAGCGGGGGCAGATACGCAGTATTTT
CASSLLAGADTQYF
>.|TRBV28|TRBJ2-7|few
TGTGCCAGCAGGTTCCCCAGGGGCGAAGTGGGCGAGCAGTACTTC
CASRFPRGEVGEQYF
>.|TRBV27|TRBJ2-1|few
TGTGCCAGCAGTCCTTCGCCGACTAGTAATGAGCAGTTCTTC
CASSPSPTSNEQFF
>.|TRBV9|TRBJ1-3|.
TGTGCCAGCAGCGAGGGACTTTACTCTGGAAACACCATATATTTT
CASSEGLYSGNTIYF
>TRBD2|TRBV4-3|TRBJ2-3|.
TGCGCCACAAGCGGGGGGGCAGCAGATACGCAGTATTTT
CATSGGAADTQYF
>.|TRBV10-3|TRBJ1-1|.
TGTGCCATCAGTGAGTCGTGGGGGCAGGACACTGAAGCTTTCTTT
CAISESWGQDTEAFF
>.|TRBV6-1|TRBJ2-5|.
TGTGCCAGCAGTGAAGTCCTCCCGGAGACCCAGTACTTC
CASSEVLPETQYF
>TRBD1|TRBV19|TRBJ2-7|.
TGTGCCAGTAGTCTACAGGGGCCGTCAGAGCAGTACTTC
CASSLQGPSEQYF
>.|TRBV7-2|TRBJ2-2|few
TGTGCCAGCACCAACGGGGGTGGGGAGCTGTTTTTT
CASTNGGGELFF
>.|TRBV5-6|TRBJ2-5|once
TGTGCCAGCAGCCTTCAGCCGCGGGAGACCCAGTACTTC
CASSLQPRETQYF